This entry lists 24 T cell receptor beta chains sequenced from one sample in a study of blood T cell repertoires in COVID-19. Profiling relied on immunoSEQ multiplex PCR, and the TCRdb table lists in-frame clones only, not all of them. The profile covers just under 60,000 clones, with around 87% appearing a single time and more than 6.5% taken by the ten largest. Sequencing was done on a sample of peripheral blood. All receptors come from a human donor with active COVID-19. The donor label of this sample is uncertain.

This clone was detected a few times. The chain has TRBV7-3 and TRBJ2-7, with D possibly matching TRBD2 (6 bases). Trimming removed 0 bases at V and 7 bases at J, with 16 bases between. Per germline, CDR1 SGHTA and CDR2 FQGTGA. The CDR3 contains 15 residues. The CDR3 DNA sequence: TGTGCCAGCAGCTTAACTGGGATGCGGGAAGAGGAGCAGTACTTC. Protein: CASSLTGMREEEQYF.

The V gene is TRBV2, the J gene TRBJ2-5, with D maybe TRBD1 (6 bases). The CDR3 extends over 13 amino acids. The germline V gene encodes CDR1 SNHLY and CDR2 FYNNEI. Between the trimmed V and J ends, which lost 8 bases and 0 bases, there was a span of 10 bases. CDR3 loop: CASSTGNQETQYF. CDR3 nucleotides: TGTGCCAGCTCGACAGGAAACCAAGAGACCCAGTACTTC.

The CDR3 nucleotides read TGTGCCAGCAGTTATGGGCCAGCGGGGGCTCAAGAGACCCAGTACTTC. This gives the protein CASSYGPAGAQETQYF. V and J are TRBV2 and TRBJ2-5, with 8 bases lining up with TRBD2. V dropped 5 bases and J dropped 2; count of bases not matched to a gene: 10. The germline gives CDR1 SNHLY, CDR2 FYNNEI. CDR3 length equals 16 residues.

The CDR3, as DNA: TGTGCCAGCAGTGAGAATCAGGGATACACTGAAGCTTTCTTT. Encoded protein: CASSENQGYTEAFF. The chain links TRBV6-1 to TRBJ1-1, with D possibly TRBD1 on 5 matching bases. CDR1 and CDR2 (germline): MNHNS, SASEGT. The CDR3 extends over 14 amino acids. Trimming removed 3 bases at V and 3 bases at J, with 11 bases between.

There are a few counts of this clone. V gene TRBV5-1 combines with J gene TRBJ2-1; D is undetermined. The CDR3 loop spans 15 amino acids. Trimming stripped 0 bases from V and 0 bases from J, with 7 bases between. CDR1 and CDR2 (germline): SGHRS, YFSETQ. CDR3 nucleotides: TGCGCCAGCAGCTTGGCCCGGAGCTCCTACAATGAGCAGTTCTTC. Protein product: CASSLARSSYNEQFF.

This clone ranks as medium-sized. The chain couples TRBV5-1 to TRBJ1-1; 7 bases agree with TRBD1. V lost 8 bases to trimming and J lost 5 bases; unmatched junction nucleotides: 12. Germline loops: CDR1 SGHRS, CDR2 YFSETQ. The CDR3 covers 14 residues. The CDR3 loop is CASRIEGAWTEAFF. The DNA of the CDR3 is TGCGCCAGTAGAATTGAGGGGGCCTGGACTGAAGCTTTCTTT.

J is TRBJ1-1 and V is TRBV28, with a possible D match to TRBD1 (5 bases). Germline loops: CDR1 MDHEN, CDR2 SYDVKM. CDR3 size: 13 residues. Trimming pared 4 bases from V and 7 bases from J, leaving 13 bases between. The CDR3, as DNA: TGTGCCAGCAGTTGGTTACAGGAGTATGAAGCTTTCTTT. This gives the protein CASSWLQEYEAFF.

This rearrangement joins TRBV15 to TRBJ2-7; 7 bases agree with TRBD1. V was pared by 0 bases and J by 4 bases, with 6 bases of the junction left unmatched. CDR3 size: 15 residues. Per germline, CDR1 LNHNV and CDR2 YYDKDF (reference sequence). This CDR3 reads CATSRDQGQFYEQYF. The CDR3 DNA follows: TGTGCCACCAGCAGAGATCAGGGACAGTTTTACGAGCAGTACTTC. Filled out from reference TRBV15 and TRBJ2-7, the complete variable domain reads DAMVIQNPRYQVTQFGKPVTLSCSQTLNHNVMYWYQQKSSQAPKLLFHYYDKDFNNEADTPDNFQSRRPNTSFCFLDIRSPGLGDTAMYLCATSRDQGQFYEQYFGPGTRLTVT.

This chain joins TRBV9 and TRBJ2-2, with D unresolved. V shed 0 bases and J shed 4 bases, with 4 bases lying between them. Germline lookup yields CDR1 SGDLS and CDR2 YYNGEE. This CDR3 region has 13 residues. CDR3 sequence: CASSVGPTGELFF. Here the CDR3 DNA reads TGTGCCAGCAGCGTAGGGCCCACCGGGGAGCTGTTTTTT.

V gene TRBV3-1 (or the pseudogene TRBV3-2) combines with J gene TRBJ2-3, with D perhaps matching TRBD2 (7 bases). V dropped 7 bases and J dropped 6 bases, with 14 bases sitting between them. Germline-derived CDR1 and CDR2 are LGHDT and YNNKEL (reference sequence). The CDR3 length is 13 residues. The CDR3 reads CASTPGGADTQYF. The CDR3 DNA sequence: TGTGCCAGCACCCCGGGGGGCGCGGATACGCAGTATTTT.

V and J are TRBV7-6 and TRBJ2-2; 15 bases align to TRBD2. CDR1 and CDR2 (germline): SGHVS, FNYEAQ. J gave up 1 base and V 4 bases, and 7 bases lay outside the gene matches. There are 19 residues in the CDR3. CDR3: CASSWGLAGGTKNTGELFF. CDR3 nucleotides: TGTGCCAGCAGCTGGGGACTAGCGGGAGGAACTAAGAACACCGGGGAGCTGTTTTTT.

V usage is TRBV12-3 or TRBV12-4 and J usage is TRBJ1-5; D is perhaps TRBD1 (5 bases). Between the trimmed V and J ends, which lost 6 bases and 3 bases, there was a span of 6 bases. This CDR3 has 12 amino acids. The CDR3 DNA is TGTGCCAGCAGACAGGTCAATCAGCCCCAGCATTTT. Its translation: CASRQVNQPQHF.

J is TRBJ1-6 and V is TRBV6-1; D ambiguous. The CDR3 spans 16 residues. Germline CDR1 MNHNS, CDR2 SASEGT. The V gene lost 1 base and the J gene lost 6 bases, with 13 bases spanning the gap. The CDR3 here is CASSEVLSSGNSPLHF. The CDR3 DNA sequence: TGTGCCAGCAGTGAAGTTTTGAGTTCCGGTAATTCACCCCTCCACTTT.

This clone was recorded once. The J gene is TRBJ2-7, the V gene TRBV5-1, with 7 positions matching TRBD1. This CDR3 spans 15 amino acids. Unmatched junction bases numbered 5, after V lost 0 bases and J lost 2 bases. The V gene's germline CDR1 is SGHRS and CDR2 YFSETQ. The CDR3 DNA reads TGCGCCAGCAGCTTGGGGGGGACAGCCACCTACGAGCAGTACTTC. Translated: CASSLGGTATYEQYF.

The rearrangement uses TRBV5-6 and TRBJ1-2; the D is unclear. The CDR3 runs 13 residues. V lost 2 bases, J lost 7 bases, and 12 bases lay in between. Germline-derived CDR1 and CDR2 are SGHDT and YYEEEE. This CDR3 is CASSLGRTAGYTF. The CDR3 nucleotides are TGTGCCAGCAGCTTAGGGAGGACCGCTGGCTACACCTTC.

In its sample, this clone was seen a few times. In DNA, the CDR3 is TGTGCCAGCAGCTTAGCACGGGCGGGGTCACCCCTCCACTTT. It codes for CASSLARAGSPLHF. The chain combines TRBV11-2 with TRBJ1-6, with D unclear. The CDR3 is 14 amino acids. Germline V CDR1 and CDR2: SGHAT, FQNNGV. The V end was cut by 1 base, the J end by 10 bases, with 11 bases between.

The rearrangement links TRBV10-3 to TRBJ2-5; D might be TRBD2 (5 bases). CDR1 is ENHRY and CDR2 is SYGVKD in the germline V gene. Trimming removed 5 bases from V and 3 bases from J, with 10 bases in between. This CDR3 has 13 amino acids. This chain's CDR3 is CAISSGSKETQYF. CDR3 nucleotide sequence: TGTGCCATCAGTAGCGGAAGCAAAGAGACCCAGTACTTC.

The chain recombines TRBV6-1 with TRBJ1-4; D possibly corresponds to TRBD1 (6 bases). V lost 0 bases to trimming and J lost 0 bases, with 14 bases between them. Germline V gene sequence: CDR1 MNHNS, CDR2 SASEGT. The CDR3 extends over 18 amino acids. For the CDR3, the DNA is TGTGCCAGCAGTGAAGCCCTCGGACAGCTCGCAACTAATGAAAAACTGTTTTTT. This codes for CASSEALGQLATNEKLFF.

The gene calls are TRBV28 and TRBJ1-2, with D unclear. Per the germline V gene, CDR1 is MDHEN and CDR2 is SYDVKM. Trimming removed 5 bases from V and 4 bases from J, with 14 bases in between. The length of the CDR3 is 14 residues. The CDR3 region has the DNA TGTGCCAGCAGTCCCCCCGGGGTTGGCTATGGCTACACCTTC. Translating gives CASSPPGVGYGYTF.

The chain joins TRBV7-6 to TRBJ1-1, with 8 bases matching TRBD1. Germline-derived CDR1 and CDR2 are SGHVS and FNYEAQ. V lost 5 bases and J lost 4; bases outside the gene matches: 12. The CDR3 totals 16 residues. The CDR3 here is CASSPWQGAGGTEAFF. In DNA form, the CDR3 reads TGTGCCAGCAGCCCTTGGCAGGGGGCAGGTGGCACTGAAGCTTTCTTT.

The chain's CDR3 is CASSEQNAFTDTQYF. The CDR3 DNA is TGCGCCAGCAGTGAGCAGAATGCATTCACAGATACGCAGTATTTT. The chain recombines TRBV10-2 with TRBJ2-3; the D is unclear. V was trimmed by 2 bases and J by 2 bases, leaving 11 bases between them. The CDR3 totals 15 residues. Germline CDR1 reads WSHSY; CDR2 reads SAAADI.

V and J are TRBV28 and TRBJ2-7; 9 bases line up with TRBD1. This CDR3 has 14 residues. V was clipped by 3 bases and J by 3 bases; unmatched bases: 3. CDR1 MDHEN and CDR2 SYDVKM come from the germline V gene. The CDR3 sequence is CASSFDRGNYEQYF. CDR3 in DNA: TGTGCCAGCAGTTTCGACAGGGGGAACTACGAGCAGTACTTC.

The chain links TRBV6-6 to TRBJ2-7, with 9 positions matching TRBD1. The CDR3 contains 16 residues. V shed 0 bases and J 2 bases; nucleotides not matched to a gene: 5. Per the germline V gene, CDR1 is MNHNY and CDR2 is SVGAGI (reference sequence). CDR3 bases: TGTGCCAGCAGTTACTCGGACAGGGGTGCCCCCTACGAGCAGTACTTC. Its protein product is CASSYSDRGAPYEQYF.

This sequence joins TRBV9 and TRBJ1-1, with a possible D match to TRBD1 (6 bases). The V end lost 4 bases, the J end lost 3 bases, and 16 bases lay between the germline ends. The CDR3 is 15 amino acids. Looked up from germline, CDR1 is SGDLS and CDR2 is YYNGEE. The CDR3 loop is CASSTTGFTDTEAFF. The CDR3 DNA is TGTGCCAGCAGCACAACAGGGTTTACGGACACTGAAGCTTTCTTT.